These T cell receptor beta chains were read from a single sample in a study of T-cell reconstitution after alpha-beta-depleted transplantation in children. Each CDR3 protein gets one entry after TCRdb re-called the PCR reads with MiXCR. The sample contains 98,000 or so distinct CDR3 sequences, roughly a quarter of which appear only once. The material was PBMCs, obtained before TCRalphabeta/CD19-depleted stem cell transplant. The receptors shown here come from a boy aged 2 to 9 with acute lymphoblastic leukemia, due to receive a stem cell transplant. Each CDR3 is given with its conserved first and last residue.

v_call cdr3_length cdr3_aa
TRBV5-1 16 CASSPWTRGVAGELFF
TRBV10-1 15 CASSGGTGSSYGYTF
TRBV5-1 13 CASGGQSNTEAFF
TRBV5-6 16 CASSLGFGRSTYGYTF
TRBV7-3 17 CASSLTSGGQIIDEQFF
TRBV7-2 16 CASSRRGGSFQQTQYF
TRBV28 13 CASRLTGPYTQYF
TRBV12-3/TRBV12-4 12 CASSTRDNEQFF
TRBV25-1 12 CASKSQGKTQYF
TRBV7-9 15 CASGRITGPQNIQYF
TRBV9 16 CASSVDTETSTDTQYF
TRBV10-3 17 CAISDTKSGTGPWEQYF
TRBV5-1 14 CASSWDGWNTEAFF
TRBV5-1 14 CASSSGGGAHEQYF
TRBV20-1 16 CSAIFPPGLAMNEQFF
TRBV7-6 13 CASSFGVNNEQFF
TRBV20-1 17 CRARDGRRRGAADTQYF
TRBV12-3/TRBV12-4 15 CASSLRAVSTDTQYF
TRBV29-1 14 CSVEKGGSYNEQFF
TRBV4-3 13 CASSQEEGAEAFF
TRBV6-2/TRBV6-3 17 CASSYSKTSGRTDTQYF
TRBV10-3 11 CALLSGNEQFF
TRBV4-1 15 CASTKGSVNTGELFF
TRBV5-1 14 CASSFGQTGNTQYF
TRBV15 14 CATSRVYGNQPQHF
TRBV9 13 CASSQTRDSGYTF
TRBV6-2/TRBV6-3 15 CASRTQWGDTGELFF
TRBV7-2 15 CASSLGGTSTYEQYF
TRBV11-2 16 CASSLSSASGYNEQFF
TRBV20-1 13 CSARIGTNYEQYF
TRBV24-1 15 CATSDLAGRTDTQYF
TRBV20-1 14 CSATGLAGSNEQFF
TRBV28 12 CASSPDVYGYTF
TRBV9 18 CASSVASTGRGTNYGYTF
TRBV10-3 13 CAISHGLVGEQFF
TRBV20-1 13 CSASWVSYNEQFF
TRBV18 16 CASSPPIRQFQETQYF
TRBV5-1 15 CASSLSGISMETQYF
TRBV29-1 14 CSVGGLAGANEQFF
TRBV28 13 CASTRMISGQQYF